This TCR beta chain was retrieved from a study of a mutant IDH1 vaccine in newly diagnosed glioma. Background on the study: Treated patients had a mean age of around 39 years and a sex split that was around 62% male and approximately 40% female. Most had both radiotherapy and temozolomide beforehand; others had only one.

General observations from the study: Whatever changes occurred in top peripheral T cell clonotypes seemed unrelated to pseudoprogression.

The method was immunoSEQ multiplex PCR; TCRdb's version includes in-frame clones alone and lacks a portion of them. The repertoire holds 30,000 to 35,000 clones, with about 85% as singletons. This CDR3 is built from 14 residues. Trimming removed 0 bases at V and 7 bases at J, with 12 bases between. CDR1 and CDR2 from the germline V gene are GTSNPN and SVGIG (reference sequence). The time point denotes: baseline, week 1 (first vaccination visit). Treatment: pre-vaccination baseline after standard-of-care therapy. Donors had new WHO grade 3 or 4 IDH1-mutant, ATRX-lost astrocytomas. Concerning this clone itself: Its antigen is still unknown.

The receptor's source is a woman in her thirties or forties with glioma. The specimen comprised PBMCs, sampled from a glioma patient treated with radiotherapy, temozolomide or both. The chain is built from TRBV30 and TRBJ1-4; no reliable D call. In DNA, the CDR3 is TGTGCCTGGAGTGTAGGAGTCCCCAGTGAAAAACTGTTTTTT. Its protein product is CAWSVGVPSEKLFF.